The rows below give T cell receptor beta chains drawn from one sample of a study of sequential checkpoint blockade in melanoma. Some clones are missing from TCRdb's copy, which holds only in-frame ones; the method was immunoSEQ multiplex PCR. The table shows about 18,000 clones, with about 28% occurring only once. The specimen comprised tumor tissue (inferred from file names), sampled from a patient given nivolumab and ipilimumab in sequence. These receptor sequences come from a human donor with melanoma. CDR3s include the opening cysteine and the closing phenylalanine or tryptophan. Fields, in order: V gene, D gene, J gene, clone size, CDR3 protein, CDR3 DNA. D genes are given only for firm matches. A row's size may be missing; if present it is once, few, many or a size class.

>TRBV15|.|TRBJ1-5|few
CATSRVLGRNNQPQHF
TGTGCCACCAGCAGAGTCTTGGGGCGGAACAATCAGCCCCAGCATTTT
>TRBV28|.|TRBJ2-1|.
CASHRGRYNEQFF
TGTGCCAGTCATCGAGGACGGTACAATGAGCAGTTCTTC
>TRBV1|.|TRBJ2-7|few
CASSLRTSGGVSFSEQYF
TGCGCCAGCAGCCTGAGGACTAGCGGGGGGGTTAGTTTTTCCGAGCAGTACTTC
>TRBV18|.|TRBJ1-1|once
CASSPPKGRLMNTEAFF
TGTGCCAGCTCACCACCAAAGGGGCGACTTATGAACACTGAAGCTTTCTTT
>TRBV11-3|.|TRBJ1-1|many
CASSLPGLNTEAFF
TGTGCCAGCAGCTTGCCGGGTCTGAACACTGAAGCTTTCTTT
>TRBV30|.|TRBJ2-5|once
CAWSRGQETQYF
TGTGCCTGGAGCAGGGGCCAAGAGACCCAGTACTTC
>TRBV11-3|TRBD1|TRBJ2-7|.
CASSPDRGLGEQYF
TGTGCCAGCAGCCCGGACAGGGGTTTAGGGGAGCAGTACTTC
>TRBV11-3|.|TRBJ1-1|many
CASSLGPSGNTEAFF
TGTGCCAGCAGCTTAGGTCCGAGCGGAAACACTGAAGCTTTCTTT
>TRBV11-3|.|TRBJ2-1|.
CASSIGTIPGQSSYNEQFF
TGTGCCAGCAGCATTGGGACAATACCGGGCCAAAGCTCCTACAATGAGCAGTTCTTC
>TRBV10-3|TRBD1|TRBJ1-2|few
CAISESDRGQGYTF
TGTGCCATCAGTGAGTCGGACAGGGGTCAGGGCTACACCTTC
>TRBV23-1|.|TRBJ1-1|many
CASYPDVNTEAFF
TGCGCCAGCTATCCAGATGTGAACACTGAAGCTTTCTTT
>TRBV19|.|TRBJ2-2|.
CASSMVPGPYTGELFF
TGTGCCAGTAGTATGGTTCCGGGGCCGTACACCGGGGAGCTGTTTTTT
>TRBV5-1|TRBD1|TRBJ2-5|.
CASSLRQGARETQYF
TGCGCCAGCAGCCTTCGACAGGGGGCCCGCGAGACCCAGTACTTC
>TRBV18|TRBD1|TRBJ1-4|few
CASSLGQGRNEKLFF
TGTGCCAGCTCCCTTGGACAGGGGCGAAATGAAAAACTGTTTTTT
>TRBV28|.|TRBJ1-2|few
CASSTVSYGYTF
TGTGCCAGCAGTACAGTTTCCTATGGCTACACCTTC
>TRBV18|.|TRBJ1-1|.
CASSPLDGLNTEAFF
TGTGCCAGCTCACCATTGGACGGACTGAACACTGAAGCTTTCTTT
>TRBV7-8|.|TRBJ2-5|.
CASSFKGRETQYF
TGTGCCAGCAGCTTCAAGGGGAGGGAGACCCAGTACTTC
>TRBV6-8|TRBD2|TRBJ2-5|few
CASTDGGAETQYF
TGTGCCAGCACCGACGGGGGGGCCGAGACCCAGTACTTC
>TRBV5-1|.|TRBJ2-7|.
CASSLVVSPYEQYF
TGCGCCAGCAGCTTGGTAGTCTCTCCCTACGAGCAGTACTTC
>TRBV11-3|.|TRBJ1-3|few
CASSPGNSGNTIYF
TGTGCCAGCAGCCCGGGCAACTCTGGAAACACCATATATTTT
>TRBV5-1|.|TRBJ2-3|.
CASSLGGRGATDTQYF
TGCGCCAGCAGCTTGGGTGGGCGGGGAGCCACAGATACGCAGTATTTT
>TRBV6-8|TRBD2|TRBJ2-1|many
CASSYSTSGYNEQFF
TGTGCCAGCAGTTACTCGACTAGCGGCTACAATGAGCAGTTCTTC
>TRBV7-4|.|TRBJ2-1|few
CASSSQPSVNEQFF
TGTGCCAGCAGCTCGCAACCTAGCGTAAATGAGCAGTTCTTC
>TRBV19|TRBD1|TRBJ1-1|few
CASSAGTGWTEAFF
TGTGCCAGTAGTGCTGGGACAGGGTGGACTGAAGCTTTCTTT
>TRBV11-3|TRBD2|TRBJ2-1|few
CASSLGGGAYNEQFF
TGTGCCAGCAGCTTAGGCGGGGGGGCCTACAATGAGCAGTTCTTC
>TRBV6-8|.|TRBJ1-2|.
CASSLEGTYGYTF
TGTGCCAGCAGTTTAGAGGGAACCTATGGCTACACCTTC
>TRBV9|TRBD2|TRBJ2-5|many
CASSVVAGITQETQYF
TGTGCCAGCAGCGTAGTAGCGGGGATTACACAAGAGACCCAGTACTTC
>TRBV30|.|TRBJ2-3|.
CAWSVGDTDTQYF
TGTGCCTGGAGTGTTGGGGACACAGATACGCAGTATTTT
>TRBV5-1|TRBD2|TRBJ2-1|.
CASSFGTSGGSVPSSYNEQFF
TGCGCCAGCAGCTTCGGGACTAGCGGGGGCTCGGTCCCAAGCTCCTACAATGAGCAGTTCTTC
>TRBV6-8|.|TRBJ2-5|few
CASSYSQDSGTQYF
TGTGCCAGCAGTTACTCTCAGGATTCCGGGACCCAGTACTTC
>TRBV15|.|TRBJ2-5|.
CATSRDQYAQETQYF
TGTGCCACCAGCAGAGACCAGTACGCACAAGAGACCCAGTACTTC
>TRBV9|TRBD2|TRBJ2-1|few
CASSVDGRRPYNEQFF
TGTGCCAGCAGCGTAGACGGGAGGCGACCCTACAATGAGCAGTTCTTC
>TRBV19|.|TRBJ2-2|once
CASSISSAFTGELFF
TGTGCCAGTAGTATATCCTCGGCTTTCACCGGGGAGCTGTTTTTT
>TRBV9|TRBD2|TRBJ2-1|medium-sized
CASKKSGGTYNEQFF
TGTGCCAGCAAAAAGAGCGGGGGGACCTACAATGAGCAGTTCTTC
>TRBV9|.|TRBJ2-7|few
CASSVEQGTYEQYF
TGTGCCAGCAGCGTAGAGCAGGGCACCTACGAGCAGTACTTC
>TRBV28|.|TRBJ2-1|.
CASRSTAGRSPEQFF
TGTGCCAGCAGATCAACGGCGGGACGCTCCCCGGAGCAGTTCTTC
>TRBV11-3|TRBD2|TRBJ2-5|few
CASSFGGVQETQYF
TGTGCCAGCAGCTTCGGGGGGGTCCAAGAGACCCAGTACTTC
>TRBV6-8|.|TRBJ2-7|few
CASSYRADYEQYF
TGTGCCAGCAGTTACAGAGCTGACTACGAGCAGTACTTC
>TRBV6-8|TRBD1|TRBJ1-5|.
CASRKQGASNQPQHF
TGTGCCAGCAGAAAACAGGGGGCTAGCAATCAGCCCCAGCATTTT
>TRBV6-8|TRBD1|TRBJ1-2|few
CASSGRETGYGYTF
TGTGCCAGCAGTGGACGCGAGACAGGGTATGGCTACACCTTC
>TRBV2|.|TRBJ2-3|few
CASSGNVGASADTQYF
TGTGCCAGCAGTGGCAACGTAGGGGCCAGCGCAGATACGCAGTATTTT
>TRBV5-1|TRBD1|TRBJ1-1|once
CASSRTGPMNTEAFF
TGCGCCAGCAGCCGGACAGGGCCCATGAACACTGAAGCTTTCTTT